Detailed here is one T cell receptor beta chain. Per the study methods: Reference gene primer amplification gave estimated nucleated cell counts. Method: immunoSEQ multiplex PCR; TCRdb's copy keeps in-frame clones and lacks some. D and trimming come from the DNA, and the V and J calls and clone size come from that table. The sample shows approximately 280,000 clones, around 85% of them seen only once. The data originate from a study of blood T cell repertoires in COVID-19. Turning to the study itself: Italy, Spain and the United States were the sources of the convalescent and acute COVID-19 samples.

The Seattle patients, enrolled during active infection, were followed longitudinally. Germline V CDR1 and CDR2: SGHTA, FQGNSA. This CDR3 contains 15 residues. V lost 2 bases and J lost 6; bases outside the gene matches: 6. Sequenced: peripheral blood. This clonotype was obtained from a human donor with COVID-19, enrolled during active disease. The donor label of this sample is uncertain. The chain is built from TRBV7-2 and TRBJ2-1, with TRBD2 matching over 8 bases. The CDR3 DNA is TGTGCCAGCAGCTTATCGGGGGGGCCCTTCAATGAGCAGTTCTTC. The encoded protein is CASSLSGGPFNEQFF.